This TCR beta chain was observed in a study of regulatory T cells in long-lasting Graves disease. General study points: Possibly, too few samples lowered accuracy. Less diverse TCR repertoires were seen in persistent Graves' patients than in newly diagnosed ones. Persistent patients shared more public clonotypes (roughly 3,000) than newly diagnosed patients (about 1,000).

This clonotype was observed a handful of times. Its antigen is unidentified. Time point noted: persistent/refractory GD, antithyroid drugs over 5 years with positive TRAb. Construction of the TCR library relied on RNA isolated from PBMCs. Library construction for TCR beta used iRepertoire HTBI primers and Arm-PCR of CDR3 regions. MiXCR, run by TCRdb on the multiplex PCR reads, gives a single entry per CDR3 protein. The data hold some 370,000 distinct CDR3 sequences, with less than 25% observed a single time. The sample was peripheral blood mononuclear cells (PBMCs), taken when the disease was refractory, from a patient treated with antithyroid drugs. The clonotype originates from a female donor with Graves disease.

CDR3 amino acids: CAIRTWTDNNYGYTF. The CDR3 DNA reads as TGTGCCATCAGGACATGGACAGATAATAACTATGGCTACACCTTC. This sequence joins TRBV10-3 and TRBJ1-2, with D maybe TRBD1 (6 bases). The CDR3 sequence is 15 residues long. Trimming stripped 6 bases from V and 1 base from J, with 15 bases between. Germline V CDR1 and CDR2: ENHRY, SYGVKD.